Below, one T cell receptor (beta chain) is given with its context. The data stem from a study of blood T cell repertoires in COVID-19. The ends lost 1 base at V and 7 bases at J; junction bases unmatched: 8. Germline V gives CDR1 SEHNR, CDR2 FQNEAQ (reference sequence). This CDR3 comprises 15 residues. Clones were sequenced by immunoSEQ multiplex PCR, and TCRdb holds only the in-frame ones, with some missing. Altogether about 400,000 clones are present, 80% to 90% being singletons, with the ten largest covering roughly 1.4%. The sequenced sample consisted of peripheral blood. V and J are TRBV7-9 and TRBJ2-7; 9 positions agree with TRBD2. The clonotype comes from a woman under 40 with active or convalescent COVID-19. DNA for the CDR3: TGTGCCAGCAGCTTAGGCGGGGGGGTAACGGAAGAGCAGTACTTC. Translation: CASSLGGGVTEEQYF.